What follows are 8 T cell receptor beta chains derived from one specimen sequenced in a study of monozygotic twins with cystic fibrosis. The method was immunoSEQ multiplex PCR; TCRdb's version includes in-frame clones alone and lacks a portion of them. The sample contains roughly 20,000 clones, about 97% of which appear only once. What was sequenced was blood. Receptors originate from a woman aged 30 to 39 with cystic fibrosis.

The table lists this clone with a count of one. The chain combines TRBV5-1 with TRBJ2-1; D gene unclear. Germline lookup yields CDR1 SGHRS and CDR2 YFSETQ. The length of the CDR3 is 12 residues. V lost 4 bases to trimming and J lost 5 bases, with 7 bases between them. The CDR3 bases are TGCGCCAGCAGCCCTGGGCACAATGAGCAGTTCTTC. Amino acid sequence: CASSPGHNEQFF.

The CDR3 here is CASSLASGKNGYTF. CDR3 DNA sequence: TGCGCCAGCAGCTTGGCCTCGGGAAAGAATGGCTACACCTTC. The chain employs TRBV5-1 and TRBJ1-2; no clear D gene. Per the germline V gene, CDR1 is SGHRS and CDR2 is YFSETQ. The CDR3 consists of 14 residues. V lost 0 bases and J lost 6, with 12 bases in between. The variable domain in full, completed from reference TRBV5-1 and TRBJ1-2, reads KAGVTQTPRYLIKTRGQQVTLSCSPISGHRSVSWYQQTPGQGLQFLFEYFSETQRNKGNFPGRFSGRQFSNSRSEMNVSTLELGDSALYLCASSLASGKNGYTFGSGTRLTVV.

The V and J genes are TRBV5-5 and TRBJ2-4; 7 bases fit TRBD2. V lost 1 base and J lost 2; bases outside the gene matches: 6. The germline CDR1 and CDR2 sequences are SGHKS and YYEKEE (reference sequence). The CDR3 contains 16 residues. CDR3 in amino acids: CASSLSGGGSKNIQYF. DNA of the CDR3: TGTGCCAGCAGCTTGTCGGGCGGGGGTTCCAAAAACATTCAGTACTTC.

The chain recombines TRBV19 with TRBJ2-5; TRBD2 aligns across 8 bases. Trimming took 4 bases from V and 5 from J; bases not matched to a gene: 6. This CDR3 is 14 amino acids long. Germline V lookup: CDR1 LNHDA, CDR2 SQIVND (reference sequence). CDR3 nucleotide sequence: TGTGCCAGTAGTAAAATCGGGACTAGTGAGACCCAGTACTTC. It translates to CASSKIGTSETQYF.

The chain has TRBV5-6 and TRBJ2-7, with D perhaps TRBD1 (6 bases). The germline V gene encodes CDR1 SGHDT and CDR2 YYEEEE. Trimming took 0 bases from V and 7 from J, leaving 11 bases between them. The CDR3 sequence is 13 residues long. The CDR3 spells CASSLAPGTEQYF. CDR3 coding DNA: TGTGCCAGCAGCTTGGCCCCCGGGACAGAGCAGTACTTC.

The rearrangement joins TRBV21-1 to TRBJ1-2; the table's D gene call, TRBD1, was not cross checked with the DNA. TRBV21-1 is noted as a pseudogene. The CDR3 is made up of 13 amino acids. CDR3 nucleotide sequence: TGTGCCAGCAGGGGACAGGGGAAGGATGGCTACACCTTC. It encodes CASRGQGKDGYTF.

The chain has TRBV6-1 and TRBJ2-4; no clear D. CDR1 and CDR2 from the germline V gene are MNHNS and SASEGT. The V end was cut by 1 base, the J end by 0 bases, with 13 bases between. The CDR3 is 17 amino acids. The CDR3 loop reads CASSEGWAVLAKNIQYF. CDR3 bases: TGTGCCAGCAGTGAAGGGTGGGCGGTTTTAGCCAAAAACATTCAGTACTTC.

This clone was counted a single time. The chain carries TRBV7-8 and TRBJ1-1, with 8 bases lining up with TRBD1. The V gene end was trimmed by 5 bases and the J gene end by 10 bases; junction bases not matched to a gene: 12. Germline CDR1 is SGHVS and CDR2 is FQNEAQ. The CDR3 sequence is 14 residues long. The CDR3 DNA reads TGTGCCAGCAGCGAGGACAGGGTTAATCTGGTAGCTTTCTTT. It is translated as CASSEDRVNLVAFF.